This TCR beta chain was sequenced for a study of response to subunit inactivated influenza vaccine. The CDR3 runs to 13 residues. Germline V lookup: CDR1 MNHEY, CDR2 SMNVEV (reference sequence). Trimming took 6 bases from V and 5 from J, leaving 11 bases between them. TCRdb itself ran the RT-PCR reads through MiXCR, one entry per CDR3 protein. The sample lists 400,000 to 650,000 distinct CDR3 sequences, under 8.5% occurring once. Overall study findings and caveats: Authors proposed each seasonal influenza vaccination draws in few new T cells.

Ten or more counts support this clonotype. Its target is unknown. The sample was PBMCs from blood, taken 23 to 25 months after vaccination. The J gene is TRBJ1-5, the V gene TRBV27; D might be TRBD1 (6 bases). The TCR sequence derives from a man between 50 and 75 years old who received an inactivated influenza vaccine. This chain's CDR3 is CASSPGTYQPQHF. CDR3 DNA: TGTGCCAGCAGCCCCGGGACATATCAGCCCCAGCATTTT.